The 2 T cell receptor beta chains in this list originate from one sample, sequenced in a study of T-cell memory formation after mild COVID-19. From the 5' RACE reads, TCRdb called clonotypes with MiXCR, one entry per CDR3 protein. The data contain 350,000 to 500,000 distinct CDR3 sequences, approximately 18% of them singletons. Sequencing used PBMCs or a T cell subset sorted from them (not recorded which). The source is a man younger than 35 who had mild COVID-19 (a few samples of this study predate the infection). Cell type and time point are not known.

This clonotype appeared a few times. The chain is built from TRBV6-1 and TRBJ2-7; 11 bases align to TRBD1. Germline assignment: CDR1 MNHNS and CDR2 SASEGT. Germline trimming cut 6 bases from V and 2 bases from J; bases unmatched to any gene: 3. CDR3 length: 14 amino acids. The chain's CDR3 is CASRGQGGTYEQYF. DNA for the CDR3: TGTGCCAGCAGGGGACAGGGGGGAACCTACGAGCAGTACTTC.

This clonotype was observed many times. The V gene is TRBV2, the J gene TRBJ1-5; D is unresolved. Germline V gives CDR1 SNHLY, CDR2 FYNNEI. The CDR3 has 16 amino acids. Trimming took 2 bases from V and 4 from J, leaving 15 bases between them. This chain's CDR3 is CASSEWVTLSNQPQHF. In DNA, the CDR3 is TGTGCCAGCAGTGAATGGGTAACGTTATCTAATCAGCCCCAGCATTTT. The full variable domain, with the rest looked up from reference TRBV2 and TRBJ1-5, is EPEVTQTPSHQVTQMGQEVILRCVPISNHLYFYWYRQILGQKVEFLVSFYNNEISEKSEIFDDQFSVERPDGSNFTLKIRSTKLEDSAMYFCASSEWVTLSNQPQHFGDGTRLSIL.